The table lists the clone carrying this TCR beta chain with a few counts. The data were taken from a study of T cell repertoires in ileal Crohn's disease. Sequenced by immunoSEQ multiplex PCR; TCRdb stores in-frame clones only, minus some. The table includes about 59,000 clones, around nine tenths detected once. Stated time point: neoterminal ileum biopsy at postoperative endoscopy, about 6 months after surgery. Specimen: ileal tissue. This clonotype was obtained from an adult with Crohn's disease.

The DNA for the CDR3 is TGTGCCAGCAGTCTACCTCCCCCGAGGAATGAGCAGTTCTTC. Protein product: CASSLPPPRNEQFF. The chain combines TRBV28 with TRBJ2-1; D not certain. The germline V gene has CDR1 MDHEN and CDR2 SYDVKM. CDR3 length: 14 residues. The V gene lost 5 bases and the J gene lost 7 bases, with 15 bases spanning the gap.